Listed below are T cell receptor beta chains from one sample, sequenced in a study of T cells after yellow fever vaccination. In TCRdb, the 5' RACE reads were re-called with MiXCR into one record per CDR3 protein. The table has hundreds of thousands of distinct CDR3 sequences, roughly an eighth seen once. Sequenced here: PBMCs, sampled on the day of the yellow fever booster vaccination. The receptors come from a man aged 25-40 years who received the YFV17D yellow fever vaccine. CDR3s include the opening cysteine and the closing phenylalanine or tryptophan. Each record gives: CDR3 DNA, CDR3 protein, J gene, V gene, clone size, D gene. The D gene is left open where the match is weak. Clone sizes are given selectively: once, few, many, or a class where the clone is expanded.

TGCAGTGCTAGAGACCTGGTGGGGACCCAGTACTTC	CSARDLVGTQYF	TRBJ2-5	TRBV20-1	many	-
TGTGCCAGCAGTTTATGGCTAGCGGGAGGCCTTGGAGATACGCAGTATTTT	CASSLWLAGGLGDTQYF	TRBJ2-3	TRBV28	-	TRBD2
TGTGCCAGCCGACGGTCCCAGCGCAGCGCCGGGGAGCTGTTTTTT	CASRRSQRSAGELFF	TRBJ2-2	TRBV27	-	-
TGTGCCAGCTCACCAGTCGCACGAAGCACAGATACGCAGTATTTT	CASSPVARSTDTQYF	TRBJ2-3	TRBV18	few	-
TGCAGTGCTAGAAACCCAAAGAGGAGGAGCCCCACTAACTATGGCTACACCTTC	CSARNPKRRSPTNYGYTF	TRBJ1-2	TRBV20-1	-	-
TGTGCCAGCAGTCCAACACATCACGAGCAGTACTTC	CASSPTHHEQYF	TRBJ2-7	TRBV12-3/TRBV12-4	-	-
TGTGCCAGCAGTTACTTCGGCATTTCTTACAATGAGCAGTTCTTC	CASSYFGISYNEQFF	TRBJ2-1	TRBV6-2/TRBV6-3	-	-
TGTGCCAGCAGTGGGGGCCGGAGCAATCAGCCCCAGCATTTT	CASSGGRSNQPQHF	TRBJ1-5	TRBV7-9	few	-
TGCAGTGCTGCCGGGACAGGGGGCACAGCGGCTAATGAAAAACTGTTTTTT	CSAAGTGGTAANEKLFF	TRBJ1-4	TRBV20-1	few	TRBD1
TGTGCCAGCAGTTCCCCAGGGGGTAACACCGGGGAGCTGTTTTTT	CASSSPGGNTGELFF	TRBJ2-2	TRBV27	-	TRBD1
TGTGCCAGCAGCTTAGGCAGAAATCAGCCCCAGCATTTT	CASSLGRNQPQHF	TRBJ1-5	TRBV7-2	many	-
TGTGCCAGCAGTTTTGGTAGCGGCACCTACAATGAGCAGTTCTTC	CASSFGSGTYNEQFF	TRBJ2-1	TRBV12-3/TRBV12-4	few	-
TGTGCCAGCAGCCGGAGTCAGGGCCGCACTGAAGCTTTCTTT	CASSRSQGRTEAFF	TRBJ1-1	TRBV6-1	-	-
TGTGCCAGCAGCCCCGGGGGTCCCGAGGTGTATTTT	CASSPGGPEVYF	TRBJ2-3	TRBV27	-	-
TGTGCCAGCAGCTTGTACAGGGGCAATGAGCAGTTCTTC	CASSLYRGNEQFF	TRBJ2-1	TRBV7-2	many	TRBD1
TGCAGCGGCATTTCCCAAGAGACCCAGTACTTC	CSGISQETQYF	TRBJ2-5	TRBV29-1	few	-
TGTGCCAGCAGGCAGAGGGGTGGCTACAATGAGCAGTTCTTC	CASRQRGGYNEQFF	TRBJ2-1	TRBV6-2/TRBV6-3	-	-
TGCAGTGCGGGGGGACTACAGGGGTCCCATGAGCAGTTCTTC	CSAGGLQGSHEQFF	TRBJ2-1	TRBV20-1	few	-
TGTGCCAGCAGCTTACATAGGATGGCGTCCACAGTATCCAATGAGCAGTTCTTC	CASSLHRMASTVSNEQFF	TRBJ2-1	TRBV11-1	few	-
TGTGCCACCGGGACTGTATCAGGGGAGCAGTTCTTC	CATGTVSGEQFF	TRBJ2-1	TRBV10-3	few	-
TGTGCCAGCAGTTACTCGCCACAGGGCAATGAGCAGTTCTTC	CASSYSPQGNEQFF	TRBJ2-1	TRBV6-5	many	-
TGTGCCATCGGCAGTTTTTTGACTGAAGCTTTCTTT	CAIGSFLTEAFF	TRBJ1-1	TRBV10-3	-	-
TGCGCCAGCAGTGAGTCGAAGTCAGGGTCCCCCGCCTACAATGAGCAGCTCTTC	CASSESKSGSPAYNEQLF	TRBJ2-1	TRBV10-2	-	-
TGCAGTGCTAGAGTACTCCCTAGCGGTGCGCTCTCTGGGGCCAACGTCCTGACTTTC	CSARVLPSGALSGANVLTF	TRBJ2-6	TRBV20-1	few	TRBD2
TGTGCCAGCAGCCAACCTTGGACAGGGAGCTCCTACAATGAGCAGTTCTTC	CASSQPWTGSSYNEQFF	TRBJ2-1	TRBV3-1	few	TRBD1
TGTGCCACCAGTGACCCCGGGACAGGGGTCAATGAGCAGTTCTTC	CATSDPGTGVNEQFF	TRBJ2-1	TRBV24-1	-	TRBD1
TGTGCCTGGAGCCGGGACACCACCTACGAGCAGTACTTC	CAWSRDTTYEQYF	TRBJ2-7	TRBV30	-	-
TGTGCCAGTGGGACAGGACCCCTCACAGATACGCAGTATTTT	CASGTGPLTDTQYF	TRBJ2-3	TRBV19	-	TRBD1
TGTGCCAGCAGAGTGGGACAGTCATTCTCTGGAAACACCATATATTTT	CASRVGQSFSGNTIYF	TRBJ1-3	TRBV12-3/TRBV12-4	few	TRBD1
TGCAGTGCTGTGAGAGACAGGGAAGGCACAGATACGCAGTATTTT	CSAVRDREGTDTQYF	TRBJ2-3	TRBV20-1	-	TRBD1
TGCAGTCGCAACCATCTCCTAGCGGGAGTCTACAATGAGCAGTTCTTC	CSRNHLLAGVYNEQFF	TRBJ2-1	TRBV20-1	-	TRBD2
TGTGCCAGCAGCCAAGATCGCGGGACTAGCGGGACAGATACGCAGTATTTT	CASSQDRGTSGTDTQYF	TRBJ2-3	TRBV3-1	-	TRBD2
TGCAGCTTTACTAGCGGGAGGGGACTGGATGAGCAGTTCTTC	CSFTSGRGLDEQFF	TRBJ2-1	TRBV29-1	few	TRBD2
TGCGCCAGCGGAGGACTAGCGGACACCGGGGAGCTGTTTTTT	CASGGLADTGELFF	TRBJ2-2	TRBV5-1	few	TRBD2
TGTGCCAGCAGCGGGGGACAGCTCTCCTACAATGAGCAGTTCTTC	CASSGGQLSYNEQFF	TRBJ2-1	TRBV12-3/TRBV12-4	few	-
TGTGCCAGCAGTTACTCAAGGACTAGGGATTACAATGAGCAGTTCTTC	CASSYSRTRDYNEQFF	TRBJ2-1	TRBV6-2/TRBV6-3	few	TRBD2
TGCAGTGCTACCCGACTAGGAGTGGGCACCGGGGAGCTGTTTTTT	CSATRLGVGTGELFF	TRBJ2-2	TRBV20-1	few	-
TGTGCCAGCAGTTCCTCCCGGGACACAGATACGCAGTATTTT	CASSSSRDTDTQYF	TRBJ2-3	TRBV28	few	-
TGTGCCAGCTCACCTTCTAGGTTGGACAGGGGGAAAGAGACCCAGTACTTC	CASSPSRLDRGKETQYF	TRBJ2-5	TRBV18	few	TRBD1